Listed below are T cell receptor beta chains from one sample, sequenced in a study of blood T cell repertoires in COVID-19. Method: immunoSEQ multiplex PCR; TCRdb's copy keeps in-frame clones and lacks some. The sample contains approximately 200,000 clones, 85% to 90% of which appear only once. The sequencing sample was made of peripheral blood. The receptors come from a woman aged 60-70 years with acute or convalescent COVID-19. The CDR3 runs from the conserved cysteine through the conserved F or W. D genes are given only for firm matches. The size entry is marked missing in some rows and otherwise reads once, few, many or a size class.

V	J	D	size	DNA	CDR3
TRBV29-1	TRBJ2-3	.	.	TGCAGCGTTGCTAGCGCCGTGGGTACGCAGTATTTT	CSVASAVGTQYF
TRBV2	TRBJ1-5	TRBD1	.	TGTGCCAGCAGCGAAGGACAGGGTGGGCAGCCCCAGCATTTT	CASSEGQGGQPQHF
TRBV5-1	TRBJ2-2	TRBD2	.	TGCGCCAGCAGCCCCTGGGGGGGGTTTGACACCGGGGAGCTGTTTTTT	CASSPWGGFDTGELFF
TRBV18	TRBJ2-5	TRBD2	.	TGTGCCAGCTCACCATGGGCTAGCGGGGGCTCAGAGACCCAGTACTTC	CASSPWASGGSETQYF
TRBV7-9	TRBJ2-5	TRBD2	.	TGTGCCAGCTTCCGGAGGCGTGGCGGGGGGGCGGAGACCCAGTACTTC	CASFRRRGGGAETQYF
TRBV9	TRBJ1-2	TRBD1	.	TGTGCCAGCAGCGTAGTGGGACAGGGTGGCTATGGCTACACCTTC	CASSVVGQGGYGYTF
TRBV2	TRBJ1-5	.	.	TGTGCCAGCAGTGGGGCCGCCGGTTATAGCAATCAGCCCCAGCATTTT	CASSGAAGYSNQPQHF
TRBV27	TRBJ1-3	.	.	TGTGCCAGCAGTTTAGGGGGGATGGGAAACACCATATATTTT	CASSLGGMGNTIYF
TRBV7-3	TRBJ1-3	TRBD1	.	TGTGCCAGCAGCCCCCAGCCCTGGACAGGGACCATATATTTT	CASSPQPWTGTIYF
TRBV6-2/TRBV6-3	TRBJ1-5	.	.	TGTGCCAGCAGCTCGACAGCCCCAGAGCCCCAGCATTTT	CASSSTAPEPQHF
TRBV18	TRBJ2-5	TRBD2	.	TGTGCCAGCTCACCGGGTTCGCTAGCGGGGGTAGAGACCCAGTACTTC	CASSPGSLAGVETQYF
TRBV6-4	TRBJ2-2	.	.	TGTGCCAGCAGTCCGGACAGAGCCGGGGAGCTGTTTTTT	CASSPDRAGELFF
TRBV12-2	TRBJ1-1	.	once	TGTGCAAGTCGCTTAGTGGAAAATCGGGACACTGAAGCTTTCTTT	CASRLVENRDTEAFF
TRBV4-3	TRBJ1-6	.	.	TGCGCCAGCAGCCAAGAAGCTAATTCACCCCTCCACTTT	CASSQEANSPLHF
TRBV27	TRBJ2-1	.	.	TGTGCCAGCAGTCAGGACAGACTAACCTACAATGAGCAGTTCTTC	CASSQDRLTYNEQFF
TRBV10-3	TRBJ2-7	TRBD2	few	TGTGCCATCAGTGGGAACCCGGGACTAGGATACGAGCAGTACTTC	CAISGNPGLGYEQYF
TRBV7-9	TRBJ2-1	TRBD1	.	TGTGCCAGCAGCTTAGTACAGGGGGCAGATGAGCAGTTCTTC	CASSLVQGADEQFF
TRBV5-4	TRBJ2-3	TRBD2	.	TGTGCCAGCAGCCCACGGGCTAGCGGGGGGACAACCACAGATACGCAGTATTTT	CASSPRASGGTTTDTQYF
TRBV28	TRBJ1-1	.	.	TGTGCCAGCAGTTCGACAGGAGAAAACACTGAAGCTTTCTTT	CASSSTGENTEAFF
TRBV9	TRBJ1-2	.	.	TGTGCCAGCAGCGTATCACCCGGGGGAAGCGGCTACACCTTC	CASSVSPGGSGYTF
TRBV14	TRBJ2-2	.	.	TGTGCCAGCAGCCGCGGGACTCCGAGCTCTATCGGGGAGCTGTTTTTT	CASSRGTPSSIGELFF
TRBV5-1	TRBJ1-1	.	.	TGCGCCAGCAGCTTGCAAGGGGGGAACACTGAAGCTTTCTTT	CASSLQGGNTEAFF
TRBV6-1	TRBJ1-2	TRBD1	.	TGTGCCAGCACATCGGGACAGAAAACTCTGTACACCTTC	CASTSGQKTLYTF
TRBV10-1	TRBJ2-2	.	.	TGCGCCAGCAGTGACAGGTTTCCGAACACCGGGGAGCTGTTTTTT	CASSDRFPNTGELFF
TRBV7-8	TRBJ2-1	.	.	TGTGCCAGCAGCTTAGCCCCGTCCCAGTTCTTC	CASSLAPSQFF
TRBV4-2	TRBJ2-7	TRBD2	.	TGTGCCAGCAGCCAAGGGGACTACTCCTACGAGCAGTACTTC	CASSQGDYSYEQYF